This T cell receptor (beta chain) was found in a study of cytomegalovirus exposure and HLA in healthy donors. On the study more broadly: The 120 or so validation repertoires used a platform that matched the one used for the roughly 700 first-cohort repertoires, as a later analysis reported. Study-wide results and caveats: Generally TCR sequences proved uncommon, though certain public TCRs appeared in numerous donors.

This clone appeared a few times. Its antigen is not identified. This CDR3 has 13 residues. The germline gives CDR1 MNHNS, CDR2 SASEGT. With 4 bases removed from V and 4 bases from J, the gap between germline ends came to 10 bases. TCRdb's table, derived via immunoSEQ multiplex PCR, lists solely in-frame clones and lacks some. Of around 160,000 clones in the sample, roughly 91% were seen once. Sequences were obtained from PBMCs. The chain has TRBV6-1 and TRBJ1-2, with a tentative D call TRBD1 (5 bases). This TCR was sampled from a man aged 18 to 30 in good health and CMV-seronegative. CDR3 DNA sequence: TGTGCCAGCAGTGTAGACAGCAGCTATGGCTACACCTTC. It is translated as CASSVDSSYGYTF.